The clone carrying this T cell receptor beta chain showed up just a few times. Its cognate antigen is unknown. TCRdb re-called the 5' RACE reads with MiXCR, one entry per CDR3 protein. The profile shows about half a million distinct CDR3 sequences, about 20% of them singletons. These data belong to a study of T-cell memory formation after mild COVID-19. Points from the study as a whole: The second-wave clones peaking on day 37 were not confirmed as SARS-CoV-2-specific.

CDR1 is MGHRA, CDR2 YSYEKL, per germline. Deletions cut 0 bases from V and 0 bases from J, with 7 bases between. CDR3 size: 15 residues. The chain recombines TRBV4-1 with TRBJ2-3; D gene unclear. This clonotype was sampled from an adult woman who had mild COVID-19 (a few samples of this study predate the infection). Cell type and time point are not known. The sample taken for sequencing was PBMCs or a T cell subset sorted from them (not recorded which). The CDR3 reads CASSQDWPSTDTQYF. For the CDR3, the DNA is TGCGCCAGCAGCCAAGATTGGCCTAGCACAGATACGCAGTATTTT.